These 21 T cell receptor beta chains originate from one sample sequenced in a study of spatial heterogeneity in lung cancer. The time point here: sample taken at primary tumor resection. Extraction of whole RNA from tumor, nontumor lung or frozen PBMC preceded unsorted sequencing. TCRdb fed the 5' RACE reads into MiXCR, producing one record per CDR3 protein. The sample consists of under 100,000 distinct CDR3 sequences, under 9% of them appearing once. The material sequenced was PBMCs, taken at surgery. These receptors originate from a male donor with early-stage non-small cell lung cancer.

There are many counts of this clonotype. The V and J genes are TRBV11-3 and TRBJ1-1; 9 bases agree with TRBD1. V dropped 4 bases and J dropped 3; count of bases not matched to a gene: 6. The germline V gene encodes CDR1 SGHNT and CDR2 YENEEA. The CDR3 covers 15 residues. DNA of the CDR3: TGTGCCAGCAGCTGCCGGGACAGGGAGGACACTGAAGCTTTCTTT. Encoded protein: CASSCRDREDTEAFF.

V is TRBV7-2 and J is TRBJ2-3; tentatively, D is TRBD1 (5 bases). CDR1 and CDR2 from the germline V gene are SGHTA and FQGNSA. The CDR3 is 14 residues long. Deletions cut 5 bases from V and 4 bases from J, with 13 bases between. The CDR3 DNA reads as TGTGCCAGCAGCGCAAAAATAGGGGCAGATACGCAGTATTTT. Translated, it gives CASSAKIGADTQYF.

Regarding this clonotype: A read error may be the cause here, since a much bigger clone is one base away. It is likely a read error, because the conserved phenylalanine at the end of the CDR3 is missing. The chain is built from TRBV2 and TRBJ2-1; tentative D call: TRBD2 (6 bases). Per the germline V gene, CDR1 is SNHLY and CDR2 is FYNNEI. Trimming stripped 10 bases from V and 12 bases from J, with 16 bases between. This CDR3 is built from 11 residues. The CDR3 reads CATRQTSVQFI. The CDR3 nucleotides are TGTGCCACTCGCCAGACTAGTGTGCAGTTCATC.

This clonotype was recorded many times. The chain combines TRBV29-1 with TRBJ2-7, with D tentatively TRBD2 (6 bases). CDR1 SQVTM and CDR2 ANQGSEA come from the germline V gene. The V and J ends lost 6 bases and 7 bases respectively, with 19 bases between them. This CDR3 is 13 amino acids long. CDR3 in amino acids: CSVQTGTPHEQYF. CDR3 coding DNA: TGCAGCGTCCAGACCGGGACTCCTCATGAGCAGTACTTC.

There are many counts of this clonotype. In DNA, the CDR3 is TGTGCCAGCAACCTGGAGGGTGAGACCCAGTACTTC. Its translation: CASNLEGETQYF. The genes are TRBV28 and TRBJ2-5; a possible D gene is TRBD2 (6 bases). The V gene's germline CDR1 is MDHEN and CDR2 SYDVKM. The V gene lost 7 bases and the J gene lost 5 bases, with 11 bases spanning the gap. The CDR3 totals 12 residues. Based on the CDR3 plus reference TRBV28 and TRBJ2-5, the full variable domain is DVKVTQSSRYLVKRTGEKVFLECVQDMDHENMFWYRQDPGLGLRLIYFSYDVKMKEKGDIPEGYSVSREKKERFSLILESASTNQTSMYLCASNLEGETQYFGPGTRLLVL.

This clonotype was detected ten times or more. The chain uses TRBV10-3 and TRBJ2-7, with D unresolved. The ends were cut back, 5 bases at V and 12 bases at J, with 17 bases in the middle. Germline V gene sequence: CDR1 ENHRY, CDR2 SYGVKD. This CDR3 region has 12 residues. The CDR3 DNA is TGTGCCATCAGTAGTACTCCTACGAGAGCGTACTTC. Translated, it gives CAISSTPTRAYF.

Only a few counts were recorded for this clonotype. The chain links TRBV2 to TRBJ2-3; the D is unclear. The CDR3 covers 12 residues. Trimming pared 6 bases from V and 2 bases from J, leaving 6 bases between. Germline V lookup: CDR1 SNHLY, CDR2 FYNNEI. The DNA for the CDR3 is TGTGCCAGCAGGGATGACACAGATACGCAGTATTTT. Its protein product is CASRDDTDTQYF.

This clonotype was observed at least ten times. V gene TRBV9 combines with J gene TRBJ1-6, with D uncertain. V was shortened by 1 base and J by 10 bases, with 12 bases between the two germline ends. Germline CDR1 reads SGDLS; CDR2 reads YYNGEE. This CDR3 comprises 14 residues. In DNA, the CDR3 is TGTGCCAGCAGCGTAAGTGACGAGCGGTCACCCCTCCACTTT. Its protein is CASSVSDERSPLHF.

J is TRBJ2-1 and V is TRBV2; 12 bases are a match to TRBD2. Germline-derived CDR1 and CDR2 are SNHLY and FYNNEI. The CDR3 is made up of 15 amino acids. The J segment lost 4 bases and the V segment lost 8 bases, leaving 6 bases of the junction unmatched. The CDR3 reads CASAGTSGHYNEQFF. The CDR3, as DNA: TGTGCCAGCGCTGGGACTAGCGGGCATTACAATGAGCAGTTCTTC. The full variable domain, its missing parts supplied by reference TRBV2 and TRBJ2-1, is EPEVTQTPSHQVTQMGQEVILRCVPISNHLYFYWYRQILGQKVEFLVSFYNNEISEKSEIFDDQFSVERPDGSNFTLKIRSTKLEDSAMYFCASAGTSGHYNEQFFGPGTRLTVL.

The genes are TRBV5-1 and TRBJ2-1, with 7 nucleotides matching TRBD2. Germline V gene data show CDR1 as SGHRS and CDR2 as YFSETQ. The CDR3 consists of 15 residues. V lost 0 bases and J lost 9; bases outside the gene matches: 9. Here the CDR3 DNA reads TGCGCCAGCAGCTTGGACGCGGGAGTGCATGGTGAGCAGTTCTTC. Its translation is CASSLDAGVHGEQFF.

This clonotype was found many times. The V gene is TRBV6-6, the J gene TRBJ2-6; D unresolved. Germline CDR1 MNHNY, CDR2 SVGAGI (reference sequence). This CDR3 is 18 amino acids long. Trimming took 10 bases from V and 1 from J, leaving 23 bases between them. CDR3 DNA: TGTGCCACTCCGGATAAGGGTACCCGCGCATCTGGGGCCAACGTCCTGACTTTC. Protein product: CATPDKGTRASGANVLTF.

This clonotype was recorded at least ten times. This rearrangement joins TRBV7-8 to TRBJ2-2; TRBD1 matches 8 bases. The germline V gene has CDR1 SGHVS and CDR2 FQNEAQ. CDR3 length: 16 amino acids. The junction had 3 bases not matched to a gene; V was cut back by 3 bases and J by 0 bases. The CDR3: CASSFRTGSNTGELFF. The CDR3 DNA sequence: TGTGCCAGCAGCTTTCGGACAGGGTCGAACACCGGGGAGCTGTTTTTT.

The J gene is TRBJ2-7, the V gene TRBV3-1; the match to TRBD2 covers 7 bases. V lost 5 bases and J lost 5; bases outside the gene matches: 6. The CDR3 length is 13 residues. From germline, CDR1 is LGHDT and CDR2 YNNKEL (reference sequence). In DNA, the CDR3 is TGTGCCAGCAGCGCCGGGAGCGGGAACGAGCAGTACTTC. This gives the protein CASSAGSGNEQYF.

This rearrangement joins TRBV2 to TRBJ2-3; D not certain. This CDR3 comprises 16 residues. V was trimmed by 2 bases and J by 2 bases, leaving 14 bases between them. Per germline, CDR1 SNHLY and CDR2 FYNNEI. The DNA for the CDR3 is TGTGCCAGCAGTGAAAACGGACCTCCTTCCACAGATACGCAGTATTTT. Translating gives CASSENGPPSTDTQYF.

This clonotype occurred once. The chain combines TRBV5-1 with TRBJ2-1; TRBD2 agrees at 7 bases. Germline assignment: CDR1 SGHRS and CDR2 YFSETQ. Trimming removed 4 bases from V and 8 bases from J; junction bases left unmatched: 12. This CDR3 has 15 residues. The CDR3 loop reads CASSPVGEGQDEQFF. CDR3 in DNA: TGCGCCAGCAGCCCCGTGGGGGAGGGCCAAGATGAGCAGTTCTTC.

The V and J genes are TRBV7-9 and TRBJ2-3; the match to TRBD2 covers 9 bases. Germline V CDR1 and CDR2: SEHNR, FQNEAQ (reference sequence). After removal of 5 bases from V and 3 bases from J, the junction contained 6 bases not matched to a gene. This CDR3 has 15 residues. The CDR3 reads CASSLSGRRTDTQYF. The CDR3 DNA follows: TGTGCCAGCAGCCTAAGCGGGAGGAGGACAGATACGCAGTATTTT. The whole variable domain, remainder taken from reference TRBV7-9 and TRBJ2-3, is DTGVSQNPRHKITKRGQNVTFRCDPISEHNRLYWYRQTLGQGPEFLTYFQNEAQLEKSRLLSDRFSAERPKGSFSTLEIQRTEQGDSAMYLCASSLSGRRTDTQYFGPGTRLTVL.

This clonotype appeared many times. The chain links TRBV20-1 to TRBJ2-7; TRBD1 is a possible D gene (7 bases). The ends were cut back, 1 base at V and 3 bases at J, with 13 bases in the middle. The CDR3 has 14 amino acids. Germline lookup yields CDR1 DFQATT and CDR2 SNEGSKA (reference sequence). The CDR3 here is CSARGGTANYEQYF. The CDR3 nucleotides read TGCAGTGCTAGAGGCGGGACAGCGAACTACGAGCAGTACTTC.

The table lists this clonotype with many counts. This chain uses TRBV12-3 or TRBV12-4 with TRBJ1-5, with 7 bases lining up with TRBD1. The CDR3 covers 18 residues. After removal of 0 bases from V and 0 bases from J, the junction contained 8 bases not matched to a gene. Here the CDR3 DNA reads TGTGCCAGCAGTTTAGCTATCGGACAGGTACCTAGCAATCAGCCCCAGCATTTT. Translating gives CASSLAIGQVPSNQPQHF.

The V gene is TRBV7-9, the J gene TRBJ2-3; no reliable D call. The ends were cut back, 5 bases at V and 4 bases at J, with 13 bases in the middle. CDR3 length: 14 amino acids. Germline CDR1 and CDR2: SEHNR and FQNEAQ (reference sequence). CDR3 amino acids: CASSPLLMSDTQYF. The CDR3 bases are TGTGCCAGCAGCCCACTTCTAATGTCAGATACGCAGTATTTT.

This clonotype was found many times. The rearrangement joins TRBV5-6 to TRBJ2-2; D remains ambiguous. The V end lost 2 bases, the J end lost 8 bases, and 4 bases lay between the germline ends. Germline V gene sequence: CDR1 SGHDT, CDR2 YYEEEE. This CDR3 has 11 residues. CDR3 loop: CASSFRGELFF. CDR3 in DNA: TGTGCCAGCAGCTTCAGAGGGGAGCTGTTTTTT.

The chain recombines TRBV3-1 with TRBJ2-7, with no clear D. Trimming took off 1 base at V and 2 bases at J, with 3 bases between the two ends. CDR1 LGHDT and CDR2 YNNKEL come from the germline V gene (reference sequence). This CDR3 has 12 amino acids. CDR3 sequence: CASSQGTYEQYF. The DNA of the CDR3 is TGTGCCAGCAGCCAAGGTACCTACGAGCAGTACTTC.